The entry below describes one T cell receptor beta chain. The sample belongs to a study of blood T cell repertoires in COVID-19. Study as a whole: Samples representing acute and convalescent COVID-19 were sourced from the United States, Italy and Spain. Sources were T cells, B-cell-depleted T cells, or PBMCs; the material itself was cDNA or gDNA.

Seattle-derived patients entered the study during active infection and were followed longitudinally. This CDR3 region has 14 residues. V lost 2 bases and J 7 bases, leaving 15 bases between the germline ends. Germline V lookup: CDR1 MNHEY, CDR2 SVGEGT. In the original processing: Nucleated cell number was recorded as an estimate derived from reference gene primer amplification. Data came from immunoSEQ multiplex PCR; TCRdb stores just in-frame clones and leaves some out. The D gene and trimming were derived from the DNA, and the V and J assignments and clone size from that table. The repertoire holds a few hundred thousand clones, with more than 75% as singletons.

The chain carries TRBV6-2 or TRBV6-3 and TRBJ2-7, with D possibly matching TRBD1 (6 bases). This receptor was identified in a woman aged 80 or older with COVID-19, enrolled during active disease. The sequenced material came from peripheral blood. Written as DNA, the CDR3 is TGTGCCAGCAGTTACCACCAGAGCAGGGGTGAGCAGTACTTC. Encoded protein: CASSYHQSRGEQYF.